These T cell receptor beta chains were read from a single sample in a study of T cell repertoires in aging, cancer and after chemotherapy. One entry per CDR3 protein results from TCRdb running MiXCR on the multiplex PCR reads. The data contain approximately 3,000 distinct CDR3 sequences, about 30% of them singletons. The sample comprised blood. The receptors were sampled from a human donor in good health. The CDR3 runs from the conserved cysteine through the conserved F or W. D genes are given only for firm matches. Clone size appears in some rows only: once, few, many, or a class for an expanded clone.

J gene: TRBJ2-1; D gene: TRBD1; V gene: TRBV5-1; clone size: .; CDR3 protein: CASNPGGSYNEQFF; CDR3 DNA: TGCGCCTCCAACCCAGGGGGTTCCTACAATGAGCAGTTCTTC
J gene: TRBJ1-1; D gene: .; V gene: TRBV28; clone size: .; CDR3 protein: CASRGPGTEAFF; CDR3 DNA: TGTGCCAGCAGGGGACCGGGGACTGAAGCTTTCTTT
J gene: TRBJ2-7; D gene: .; V gene: TRBV5-4; clone size: .; CDR3 protein: CASSWEPGHSPPGTSYEQYF; CDR3 DNA: TGCGCCAGCAGCTGGGAGCCGGGACACAGCCCACCCGGAACCTCCTACGAGCAGTACTTC
J gene: TRBJ1-2; D gene: TRBD1; V gene: TRBV5-4; clone size: .; CDR3 protein: CASSSGQGASDGYTF; CDR3 DNA: TGTGCCAGCAGCTCCGGACAGGGGGCTTCAGATGGCTACACCTTC
J gene: TRBJ1-1; D gene: .; V gene: TRBV12-3/TRBV12-4; clone size: .; CDR3 protein: CASSSSPRNTEAFF; CDR3 DNA: TGTGCCAGCAGTTCGTCCCCCCGGAACACTGAAGCTTTCTTT
J gene: TRBJ1-4; D gene: .; V gene: TRBV6-5; clone size: large; CDR3 protein: CASRRAAGLTTNEKLFF; CDR3 DNA: TGTGCCAGCAGAAGAGCGGCCGGGCTGACAACTAATGAAAAACTGTTTTTT
J gene: TRBJ2-1; D gene: .; V gene: TRBV12-3/TRBV12-4; clone size: .; CDR3 protein: CASSSPYNEQFF; CDR3 DNA: TGTGCCAGCAGCTCCCCCTACAATGAGCAGTTCTTC
J gene: TRBJ1-1; D gene: TRBD1; V gene: TRBV5-1; clone size: .; CDR3 protein: CASSRTGGDRTEAFF; CDR3 DNA: TGCGCCAGCAGCAGGACAGGGGGCGATCGCACTGAAGCTTTCTTT
J gene: TRBJ1-2; D gene: .; V gene: TRBV6-5; clone size: medium-sized; CDR3 protein: CASSYSDSQSPNYGYTF; CDR3 DNA: TGTGCCAGCAGTTACTCGGATTCACAGTCCCCCAACTATGGCTACACCTTC
J gene: TRBJ2-1; D gene: .; V gene: TRBV12-3/TRBV12-4; clone size: medium-sized; CDR3 protein: CASSLDSYNEQFF; CDR3 DNA: TGTGCCAGCAGTTTAGACTCCTACAATGAGCAGTTCTTC
J gene: TRBJ2-7; D gene: .; V gene: TRBV4-2; clone size: once; CDR3 protein: CASSQVLEAEQYF; CDR3 DNA: TGTGCCAGCAGCCAAGTCCTAGAGGCCGAGCAGTACTTC
J gene: TRBJ2-5; D gene: .; V gene: TRBV5-6; clone size: medium-sized; CDR3 protein: CASSLGRGYETQYF; CDR3 DNA: TGTGCCAGCAGCTTGGGCAGGGGTTATGAGACCCAGTACTTC
J gene: TRBJ1-2; D gene: TRBD1; V gene: TRBV15; clone size: medium-sized; CDR3 protein: CATSRDLQGVGYGYTF; CDR3 DNA: TGTGCCACCAGCAGAGATTTGCAGGGGGTGGGCTATGGCTACACCTTC
J gene: TRBJ2-7; D gene: .; V gene: TRBV5-6; clone size: medium-sized; CDR3 protein: CASSLVRGTVSYEQYF; CDR3 DNA: TGTGCCAGCAGCTTGGTTCGTGGGACTGTCTCCTACGAGCAGTACTTC
J gene: TRBJ2-3; D gene: .; V gene: TRBV11-2; clone size: .; CDR3 protein: CASSLDTIGADTQYF; CDR3 DNA: TGTGCCAGCAGCTTAGATACGATTGGGGCAGATACGCAGTATTTT
J gene: TRBJ2-5; D gene: .; V gene: TRBV7-2; clone size: .; CDR3 protein: CASSLTLGQQETQYF; CDR3 DNA: TGTGCCAGCAGCTTAACATTGGGGCAGCAAGAGACCCAGTACTTC
J gene: TRBJ2-3; D gene: .; V gene: TRBV24-1; clone size: few; CDR3 protein: CATSAWGPLGDTQYF; CDR3 DNA: TGTGCCACCAGTGCATGGGGGCCCCTGGGAGATACGCAGTATTTT
J gene: TRBJ2-3; D gene: TRBD2; V gene: TRBV19; clone size: medium-sized; CDR3 protein: CASSIRAGGRRDTQYF; CDR3 DNA: TGTGCCAGTAGTATTAGGGCTGGCGGGAGACGCGATACGCAGTATTTT
J gene: TRBJ2-7; D gene: .; V gene: TRBV6-5; clone size: medium-sized; CDR3 protein: CASSEAWRDASYEQYF; CDR3 DNA: TGTGCCAGCAGTGAAGCCTGGAGGGACGCCTCCTACGAGCAGTACTTC
J gene: TRBJ2-7; D gene: .; V gene: TRBV5-4; clone size: medium-sized; CDR3 protein: CASSLPLSGTYEQYF; CDR3 DNA: TGTGCCAGCAGCTTGCCCCTGTCCGGCACCTACGAGCAGTACTTC
J gene: TRBJ2-5; D gene: .; V gene: TRBV7-2; clone size: .; CDR3 protein: CASSLRQLQETQYF; CDR3 DNA: TGTGCCAGCAGCTTACGTCAGCTTCAAGAGACCCAGTACTTC
J gene: TRBJ2-7; D gene: TRBD1; V gene: TRBV29-1; clone size: large; CDR3 protein: CSVGRTGFAYEQYF; CDR3 DNA: TGCAGCGTTGGGAGGACAGGGTTTGCCTACGAGCAGTACTTC
J gene: TRBJ2-2; D gene: .; V gene: TRBV6-5; clone size: medium-sized; CDR3 protein: CASSFQGGTGELFF; CDR3 DNA: TGTGCCAGCAGTTTTCAGGGAGGCACCGGGGAGCTGTTTTTT
J gene: TRBJ2-7; D gene: .; V gene: TRBV7-9; clone size: few; CDR3 protein: CASSPGAWGTYEQYF; CDR3 DNA: TGTGCCAGCAGCCCCGGGGCTTGGGGAACCTACGAGCAGTACTTC
J gene: TRBJ2-3; D gene: .; V gene: TRBV5-1; clone size: .; CDR3 protein: CASSLGGGRNTDTQYF; CDR3 DNA: TGCGCCAGCAGCTTGGGGGGGGGCAGAAACACAGATACGCAGTATTTT
J gene: TRBJ2-5; D gene: TRBD1; V gene: TRBV6-1; clone size: medium-sized; CDR3 protein: CASSGTGSATQYF; CDR3 DNA: TGTGCCAGCAGCGGGACAGGGTCGGCGACCCAGTACTTC
J gene: TRBJ2-1; D gene: TRBD2; V gene: TRBV7-9; clone size: few; CDR3 protein: CASSPAPLLAGGPDEQFF; CDR3 DNA: TGTGCCAGCAGCCCCGCCCCCTTACTAGCGGGAGGGCCGGATGAGCAGTTCTTC
J gene: TRBJ1-1; D gene: .; V gene: TRBV5-1; clone size: .; CDR3 protein: CASSGQGVSEAFF; CDR3 DNA: TGCGCCAGCAGTGGGCAGGGAGTCTCTGAAGCTTTCTTT
J gene: TRBJ2-3; D gene: .; V gene: TRBV7-6; clone size: medium-sized; CDR3 protein: CASSSTRGGDTQYF; CDR3 DNA: TGTGCCAGCAGCTCAACTAGGGGGGGAGATACGCAGTATTTT
J gene: TRBJ2-1; D gene: TRBD2; V gene: TRBV19; clone size: medium-sized; CDR3 protein: CASSSAGGHEQFF; CDR3 DNA: TGTGCCAGTAGTTCAGCGGGAGGGCATGAGCAGTTCTTC
J gene: TRBJ1-5; D gene: .; V gene: TRBV6-1; clone size: large; CDR3 protein: CASSEAEEGGQPQHF; CDR3 DNA: TGTGCCAGCAGTGAAGCGGAGGAAGGGGGTCAGCCCCAGCATTTT
J gene: TRBJ1-1; D gene: .; V gene: TRBV14; clone size: .; CDR3 protein: CASSPPGMNTEAFF; CDR3 DNA: TGTGCCAGCAGCCCCCCCGGGATGAACACTGAAGCTTTCTTT
J gene: TRBJ1-5; D gene: TRBD1; V gene: TRBV19; clone size: medium-sized; CDR3 protein: CASTEDRGLFGQPQHF; CDR3 DNA: TGTGCCAGTACCGAGGACAGGGGGCTTTTTGGGCAGCCCCAGCATTTT
J gene: TRBJ1-1; D gene: .; V gene: TRBV30; clone size: .; CDR3 protein: CAWGSPGMAFF; CDR3 DNA: TGTGCCTGGGGATCCCCCGGGATGGCTTTCTTT
J gene: TRBJ2-3; D gene: .; V gene: TRBV6-4; clone size: medium-sized; CDR3 protein: CASSASTGSGTDTQYF; CDR3 DNA: TGTGCCAGCAGTGCGAGTACAGGGAGCGGCACAGATACGCAGTATTTT
J gene: TRBJ2-2; D gene: TRBD1; V gene: TRBV5-1; clone size: few; CDR3 protein: CASSLVDRVQLFF; CDR3 DNA: TGCGCCAGCAGCTTGGTGGACAGGGTCCAGCTGTTTTTT